The TCR beta chain under discussion was sequenced for a study of blood T cell repertoires in COVID-19. Germline lookup yields CDR1 KGHSH and CDR2 LQKENI. The CDR3 has 16 amino acids. V was pared by 6 bases and J by 3 bases, with 10 bases of the junction left unmatched. How the authors handled the data: The authors estimated nucleated cell counts from reference gene primer amplification. Profiling relied on immunoSEQ multiplex PCR, and the TCRdb table lists in-frame clones only, not all of them. The V and J calls and clone size were taken over from that table, and D and trimming were inferred from the DNA. This table has 200,000 or so clones, about 83% appearing once.

The TCR sequence derives from a person aged 70 to 85 with COVID-19, enrolled during active disease. Sequenced: peripheral blood. The V and J genes are TRBV18 and TRBJ2-1; 8 positions match TRBD2. The CDR3 spells CASSPSTRGVYNEQFF. The CDR3 nucleotides are TGTGCCAGCTCCCCGTCTACGCGGGGGGTCTACAATGAGCAGTTCTTC.